This is a list of T cell receptor beta chains from one sample in a study of response to subunit inactivated influenza vaccine. TCRdb itself ran the RT-PCR reads through MiXCR, one entry per CDR3 protein. Found here are hundreds of thousands of distinct CDR3 sequences, about 15% of them singletons; the top ten hold 11%. The sequences come from PBMCs from blood, collected approximately 12 days after vaccination. The receptors originated from a man aged 45-60 years who received an inactivated influenza vaccine. Each CDR3 is given with its conserved first and last residue. A D gene is named only where the DNA matches it firmly. The size of a clone is reported for some rows only, either as once, few or many, or as a class for expanded clones.

TRBV12-3/TRBV12-4	TRBJ2-5	many	.	TGTGCCAGCAGCTTGAGGGAGACCCAGTACTTC	CASSLRETQYF
TRBV10-3	TRBJ2-3	.	.	TGTGCCATCAGTGAATTGGGACGCTCTAGCACAGATACGCAGTATTTT	CAISELGRSSTDTQYF
TRBV12-3/TRBV12-4	TRBJ2-5	few	.	TGTGCCGTAAGGGGGGGGGCAGAGACCCAGTACTTC	CAVRGGAETQYF
TRBV30	TRBJ1-2	few	TRBD1	TGTGCCTGGACCGGACAGGGGCTGGGGTATGGCTACACCTTC	CAWTGQGLGYGYTF
TRBV7-8	TRBJ2-3	.	.	TGTGCCAGCAGCTTATCTTCGGGACTCTTAGCCACAGATACGCAGTATTTT	CASSLSSGLLATDTQYF
TRBV5-6	TRBJ2-7	many	TRBD2	TGTGCCAGCGTTATTGGGGGGGTCGGAGAGCAGTACTTC	CASVIGGVGEQYF
TRBV30	TRBJ2-3	.	.	TGTGCCTGGAATGGGGGGCTGAGCACAGATACGCAGTATTTT	CAWNGGLSTDTQYF
TRBV12-3/TRBV12-4	TRBJ2-1	.	.	TGTGCCAGCAGTTTCGGCGTCTCCTACAATGAGCAGTTCTTC	CASSFGVSYNEQFF
TRBV7-2	TRBJ2-5	few	.	TGTGCCAGCAGCTTAGCGTCCGGAAGAGCGGCCCAGTACTTC	CASSLASGRAAQYF
TRBV15	TRBJ2-7	.	TRBD2	TGTGCCACCAGCAAAACGGGACTAGCGGGACCCTACGAGCAGTACTTC	CATSKTGLAGPYEQYF
TRBV4-2	TRBJ2-7	.	TRBD2	TGTGCCAGCAGCCAAGCGTCTAGCGGGAGGCTCTCCTACGAGCAGTACTTC	CASSQASSGRLSYEQYF
TRBV12-3/TRBV12-4	TRBJ2-3	.	.	TGTGCCAGCAGTTTATCCGGGGCTCTCCCCGACACAGATACGCAGTATTTT	CASSLSGALPDTDTQYF
TRBV2	TRBJ1-2	few	TRBD1	TGTGCCAGCAAGAAGGACAGGAACTATGGCTACACCTTC	CASKKDRNYGYTF
TRBV7-8	TRBJ1-4	many	TRBD1	TGTGCCAGCAGCAAAGGGACAGGGGTTAATGAAAAACTGTTTTTT	CASSKGTGVNEKLFF
TRBV6-5	TRBJ1-1	few	.	TGTGCCAGCAGTTACCGAGTGGGGAGCACTGAAGCTTTCTTT	CASSYRVGSTEAFF
TRBV6-2/TRBV6-3	TRBJ2-7	few	.	TGTGCCAGCAGTACTTTGGGCGGGGCCCTCTACGAGCAGTACTTC	CASSTLGGALYEQYF
TRBV10-2	TRBJ2-5	.	TRBD2	TGCGCCAGCCCTAGCGGGGGGACGAAGACCCAGTACTTC	CASPSGGTKTQYF
TRBV7-2	TRBJ1-2	few	.	TGTGCCAGCAGCTGGGACGGACGGTACACCTTC	CASSWDGRYTF
TRBV4-2	TRBJ1-6	.	.	TGTGCCAGCAGCCAAGATGGGGTATCATCCCTCCACTTT	CASSQDGVSSLHF
TRBV9	TRBJ1-1	few	.	TGTGCCAGCAGCGTCGGGGGCGGTGAAGCTTTCTTT	CASSVGGGEAFF
TRBV20-1	TRBJ2-3	.	TRBD2	TGCAGTGCTCCGGCGCGCCGGGGACTATACACAGATACGCAGTATTTT	CSAPARRGLYTDTQYF
TRBV12-3/TRBV12-4	TRBJ2-3	many	TRBD1	TGTGCCAGCAGTTTACAGGGGGGCACAGATACGCAGTATTTT	CASSLQGGTDTQYF
TRBV28	TRBJ2-3	.	TRBD1	TGTGTCAGCACCCGGGACAGGGCGCACACAGATACGCAGTATTTT	CVSTRDRAHTDTQYF
TRBV27	TRBJ2-7	.	TRBD2	TGTGCCAGCAGTACCACTAGCGGGGCCCTTCCTCGGGAGCAGTACTTC	CASSTTSGALPREQYF
TRBV12-3/TRBV12-4	TRBJ2-7	few	TRBD2	TGTGCCAGCAGCCTAAGACTAGCGGGAGTGGACGAGCAGTACTTC	CASSLRLAGVDEQYF
TRBV6-5	TRBJ2-1	few	TRBD2	TGTGCCAGCAGTTACCGAACGAGACTAGCGGGAGTCAATGAGCAGTTCTTC	CASSYRTRLAGVNEQFF
TRBV10-3	TRBJ1-1	few	.	TGTGCCATCAGTGATAATACAGGGCCGAGCACTGAAGCTTTCTTT	CAISDNTGPSTEAFF
TRBV29-1	TRBJ2-5	few	.	TGCAGCGTTGAATCCCCCCGACTGACGGCCCAGTACTTC	CSVESPRLTAQYF
TRBV3-1	TRBJ1-1	few	.	TGTGCCAGCAGCCAAGCGCCAGGGACCCTGAGGGCCACTGAAGCTTTCTTT	CASSQAPGTLRATEAFF
TRBV29-1	TRBJ2-3	many	TRBD1	TGCAGCGTTGTGGCCTCAGGGGGTCTACCAGATACGCAGTATTTT	CSVVASGGLPDTQYF
TRBV14	TRBJ2-7	.	TRBD2	TGTGCCAGCGACACCGGACTAGCGAACTACGAGCAGTACTTC	CASDTGLANYEQYF
TRBV7-8	TRBJ2-5	.	TRBD1	TGTGCCAGCACCTTACAGACAGGGCAAGAGACCCAGTACTTC	CASTLQTGQETQYF
TRBV11-2	TRBJ2-3	.	TRBD2	TGTGCCAGCAGCTCACGGGGGACTAGCGGGACATCTAGCACAGATACGCAGTATTTT	CASSSRGTSGTSSTDTQYF
TRBV5-1	TRBJ2-5	few	TRBD1	TGCGCCAGCAGCCTAAGGACAGGGCCGGAGACCCAGTACTTC	CASSLRTGPETQYF
TRBV4-2	TRBJ2-3	many	TRBD2	TGTGCCAGCAGCCCAAGATTTGGACTAGCGGGGACTAGCACAGATACGCAGTATTTT	CASSPRFGLAGTSTDTQYF
TRBV15	TRBJ2-7	.	.	TGTGCCACCAGCAGAGCCGGGTCCGAGCAGTACTTC	CATSRAGSEQYF
TRBV28	TRBJ2-7	few	TRBD1	TGTGCCAGCAGGCTACTCGACAGGGAAGGCGAGCAGTACTTC	CASRLLDREGEQYF
TRBV7-8	TRBJ2-4	.	TRBD1	TGTGCCAGCAGCTTTGGGACAGCCTCCCTGGAGGACAAAAACATTCAGTACTTC	CASSFGTASLEDKNIQYF
TRBV12-3/TRBV12-4	TRBJ2-7	many	TRBD2	TGTGCCAGCAGCTTGCTAGCGGGAGGTACCTACGAGCAGTACTTC	CASSLLAGGTYEQYF
TRBV7-9	TRBJ1-4	.	.	TGTGCCAGCAGCTACCAAGGGGGAGAAAAACTGTTTTTT	CASSYQGGEKLFF
TRBV7-6	TRBJ2-1	few	.	TGTGCCAGCAGCCCGGGGGTAAAGAACAATGAGCAGTTCTTC	CASSPGVKNNEQFF
TRBV7-2	TRBJ2-2	few	TRBD1	TGTGCCAGCAGCCCAGGACAGGGCGGTGGCACCGGGGAGCTGTTTTTT	CASSPGQGGGTGELFF
TRBV20-1	TRBJ2-2	.	TRBD1	TGCAGTGCTCGACTCCGGGACAGGGACATGGGGGAGCTGTTTTTT	CSARLRDRDMGELFF
TRBV3-1	TRBJ2-1	.	TRBD2	TGTGCCAGCAGCTGGGGCTCTAGCGGGGGGACCAATGAGCAGTTCTTC	CASSWGSSGGTNEQFF
TRBV5-5	TRBJ1-2	.	.	TGTGCCAGCAGCTTAAGGGACGCGATGGGCTACACCTTC	CASSLRDAMGYTF
TRBV20-1	TRBJ2-1	few	.	TGCAGTGTATGGGGGTACGACAATGAGCAGTTCTTC	CSVWGYDNEQFF
TRBV20-1	TRBJ2-2	few	.	TGCAGTGCCCCAGCGGGTGGATCGAACACCGGGGAGCTGTTTTTT	CSAPAGGSNTGELFF
TRBV29-1	TRBJ2-5	few	.	TGCAGCGTTGTATTTTCGTATAGGGGGGAGACCCAGTACTTC	CSVVFSYRGETQYF
TRBV20-1	TRBJ2-7	.	.	TGCAGTGCTAGAGATATAGGGAGCCTCGGGCAGTACTTC	CSARDIGSLGQYF
TRBV2	TRBJ1-5	.	TRBD1	TGTGCCAGCAGTGGGGACAGAGATCAGCCCCAGCATTTT	CASSGDRDQPQHF
TRBV4-2	TRBJ2-7	few	.	TGTGCCAGCAGCCAAGATTCTAGTGCGTACGAGCAGTACTTC	CASSQDSSAYEQYF
TRBV3-1	TRBJ2-1	.	TRBD2	TGTGCCAGCAGCCAAGGGATTGGACTAGCGAGGGACGAGCAGTTCTTC	CASSQGIGLARDEQFF
TRBV12-3/TRBV12-4	TRBJ2-3	few	TRBD2	TGTGCCAGCAGGGGACTAGCGGGGCCAGATACGCAGTATTTT	CASRGLAGPDTQYF
TRBV24-1	TRBJ1-2	few	TRBD1	TGTGCCACCAGTGACCAGGGACAGGCCTATGGCTACACCTTC	CATSDQGQAYGYTF
TRBV20-1	TRBJ2-1	few	TRBD2	TGCAGTGCTAGAGGGTGGGGAAGCGGGAGCAATGAGCAGTTCTTC	CSARGWGSGSNEQFF
TRBV15	TRBJ2-7	many	.	TGTGCCACCAGCAAAGACTACGACCCTTCCTACGAGCAGTACTTC	CATSKDYDPSYEQYF
TRBV2	TRBJ2-7	.	.	TGTGCCAGCAGTGACCCCGTGGAGCTCGGCTCCTACGAGCAGTACTTC	CASSDPVELGSYEQYF
TRBV28	TRBJ1-4	.	.	TGTGCCAGCAGTTCGAGAGACAGGGAAAAACTGTTTTTT	CASSSRDREKLFF
TRBV20-1	TRBJ2-1	many	.	TGCAGTGCTAGTTTAGCTGCCAATGAGCAGTTCTTC	CSASLAANEQFF